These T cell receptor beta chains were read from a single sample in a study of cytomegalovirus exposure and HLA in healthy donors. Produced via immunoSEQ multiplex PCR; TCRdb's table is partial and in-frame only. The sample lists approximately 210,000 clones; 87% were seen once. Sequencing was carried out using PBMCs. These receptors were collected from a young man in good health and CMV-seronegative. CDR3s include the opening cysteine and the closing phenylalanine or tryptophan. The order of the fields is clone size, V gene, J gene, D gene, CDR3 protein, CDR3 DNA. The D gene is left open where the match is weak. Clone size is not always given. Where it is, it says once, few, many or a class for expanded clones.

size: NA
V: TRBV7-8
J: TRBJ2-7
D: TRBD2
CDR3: CASSLVSGGSGYEQYF
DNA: TGTGCCAGCAGCTTAGTCAGCGGGGGTAGTGGCTACGAGCAGTACTTC

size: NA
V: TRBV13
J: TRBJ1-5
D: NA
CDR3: CASSDATKGNQPQHF
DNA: TGTGCCAGCAGCGACGCAACTAAGGGGAATCAGCCCCAGCATTTT

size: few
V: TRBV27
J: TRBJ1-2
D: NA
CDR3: CASSKTGLPYGYTF
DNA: TGTGCCAGCAGTAAGACTGGACTTCCTTATGGCTACACCTTC

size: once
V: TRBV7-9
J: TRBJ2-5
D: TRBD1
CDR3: CASRGGWETQYF
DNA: TGTGCCAGCAGAGGGGGCTGGGAGACCCAGTACTTC

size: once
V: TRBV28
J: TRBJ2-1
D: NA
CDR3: CASSFRGSTYNEQFF
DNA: TGTGCCAGCAGTTTTCGCGGAAGTACCTACAATGAGCAGTTCTTC

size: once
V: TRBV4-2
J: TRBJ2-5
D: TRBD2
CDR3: CASSQDLVAGGQGETQYF
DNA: TGTGCCAGCAGCCAAGATTTAGTAGCGGGGGGGCAGGGGGAGACCCAGTACTTC

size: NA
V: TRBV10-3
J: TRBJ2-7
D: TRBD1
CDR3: CAISPGTGGSYEQYF
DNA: TGTGCCATCAGCCCCGGGACAGGGGGCTCCTACGAGCAGTACTTC

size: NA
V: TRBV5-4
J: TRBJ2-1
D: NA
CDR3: CASSFSTDSYNEQFF
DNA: TGTGCCAGCAGCTTTTCCACTGACTCCTACAATGAGCAGTTCTTC

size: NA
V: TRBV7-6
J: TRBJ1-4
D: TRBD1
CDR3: CASSTRQGVAGKLFF
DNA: TGTGCCAGCAGCACCCGACAGGGGGTCGCCGGAAAACTGTTTTTT

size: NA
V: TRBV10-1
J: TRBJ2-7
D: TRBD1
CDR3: CASTGTGDSEQYF
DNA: TGCGCCAGCACCGGGACAGGGGATTCCGAGCAGTACTTC

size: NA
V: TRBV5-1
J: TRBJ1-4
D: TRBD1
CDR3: CASSPGQVNEKLFF
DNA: TGCGCCAGCAGCCCGGGACAGGTCAATGAAAAACTGTTTTTT

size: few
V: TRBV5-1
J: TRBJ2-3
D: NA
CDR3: CASSSEPRDTQYF
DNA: TGCGCCAGCAGCTCCGAACCTAGGGATACGCAGTATTTT

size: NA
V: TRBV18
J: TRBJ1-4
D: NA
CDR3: CASSPLGGEKLFF
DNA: TGTGCCAGCTCACCATTAGGAGGTGAAAAACTGTTTTTT

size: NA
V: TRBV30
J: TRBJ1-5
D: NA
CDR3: CAWDTEDQPQHF
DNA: TGTGCCTGGGATACGGAGGATCAGCCCCAGCATTTT

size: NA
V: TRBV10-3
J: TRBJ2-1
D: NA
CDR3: CAISESGEQFF
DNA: TGTGCCATCAGTGAGAGCGGTGAGCAGTTCTTC

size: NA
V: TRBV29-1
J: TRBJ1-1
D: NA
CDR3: CSVGGTGEAFF
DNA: TGCAGCGTTGGGGGAACGGGGGAAGCTTTCTTT

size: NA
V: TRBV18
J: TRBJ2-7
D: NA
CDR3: CASSPRRGGEQYF
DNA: TGTGCCAGCTCACCTCGTAGGGGCGGCGAGCAGTACTTC

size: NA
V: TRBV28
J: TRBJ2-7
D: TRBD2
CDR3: CASRATSGRTYEQYF
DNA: TGTGCCAGCAGGGCCACTAGCGGGAGGACCTACGAGCAGTACTTC

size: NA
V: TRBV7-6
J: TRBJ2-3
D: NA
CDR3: CASSLVDIYTDTQYF
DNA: TGTGCCAGCAGCTTAGTGGACATCTACACAGATACGCAGTATTTT

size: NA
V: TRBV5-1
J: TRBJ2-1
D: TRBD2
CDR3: CASSLSASGRADQFF
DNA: TGCGCCAGCAGCTTGAGTGCCAGCGGGAGGGCCGACCAGTTCTTC

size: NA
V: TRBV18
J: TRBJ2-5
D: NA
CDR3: CASSTSGQETQYF
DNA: TGTGCCAGCTCAACCAGCGGGCAAGAGACCCAGTACTTC

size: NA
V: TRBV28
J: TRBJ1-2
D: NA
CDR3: CASSGGQIPLTNYGYTF
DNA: TGTGCCAGCAGTGGAGGGCAGATCCCTCTTACTAACTATGGCTACACCTTC

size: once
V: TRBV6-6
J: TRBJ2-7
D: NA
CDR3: CASSSTGTRGIHEQYF
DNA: TGTGCCAGCAGTAGCACAGGGACCCGAGGTATCCACGAGCAGTACTTC

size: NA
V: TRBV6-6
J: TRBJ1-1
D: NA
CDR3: CASSYQGNTEAFF
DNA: TGTGCCAGCAGTTACCAGGGAAACACTGAAGCTTTCTTT

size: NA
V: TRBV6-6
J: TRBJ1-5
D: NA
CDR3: CASNKDRNSNQPQHF
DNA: TGTGCCAGCAACAAGGACAGAAATAGCAATCAGCCCCAGCATTTT

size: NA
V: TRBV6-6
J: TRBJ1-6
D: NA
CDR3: CASSHELYLHF
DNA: TGTGCCAGCAGTCATGAGTTGTACCTCCACTTT

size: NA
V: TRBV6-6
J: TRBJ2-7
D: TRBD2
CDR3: CASSPGLAGGPYEQYF
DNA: TGTGCCAGCAGCCCTGGACTAGCGGGGGGACCCTACGAGCAGTACTTC

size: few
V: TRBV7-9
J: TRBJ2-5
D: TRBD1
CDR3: CASSLGGQQETQYF
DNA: TGTGCCAGCAGCTTAGGGGGACAGCAAGAGACCCAGTACTTC

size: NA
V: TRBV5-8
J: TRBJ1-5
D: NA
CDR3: CASIAEGNQPQHF
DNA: TGTGCCAGCATAGCGGAGGGCAATCAGCCCCAGCATTTT

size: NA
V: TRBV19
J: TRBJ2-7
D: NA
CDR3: CASSPEGRRYEQYF
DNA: TGTGCCAGTAGTCCGGAGGGTCGGCGCTACGAGCAGTACTTC

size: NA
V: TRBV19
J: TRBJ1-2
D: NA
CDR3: CASSRTVSGYTF
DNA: TGTGCCAGTAGTCGGACTGTCTCAGGCTACACCTTC

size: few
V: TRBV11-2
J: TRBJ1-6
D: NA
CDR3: CASSLQSNSPLHF
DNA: TGTGCCAGCAGCTTACAGTCAAATTCACCCCTCCACTTT

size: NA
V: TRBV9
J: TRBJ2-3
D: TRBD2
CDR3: CASSAGTSGSATDTQYF
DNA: TGTGCCAGCAGCGCCGGGACTAGCGGGTCCGCCACAGATACGCAGTATTTT

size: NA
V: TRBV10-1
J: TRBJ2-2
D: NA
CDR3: CASSQTRGGELFF
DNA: TGCGCCAGCAGTCAGACCAGAGGAGGGGAGCTGTTTTTT

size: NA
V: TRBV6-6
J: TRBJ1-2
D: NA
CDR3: CASTSETSGYTF
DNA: TGTGCCAGCACCTCGGAGACGAGTGGCTACACCTTC

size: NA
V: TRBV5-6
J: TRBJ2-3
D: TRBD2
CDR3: CASSPRLAGLDTQYF
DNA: TGTGCCAGCAGCCCTCGACTAGCGGGGCTTGATACGCAGTATTTT

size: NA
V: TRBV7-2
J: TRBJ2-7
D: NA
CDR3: CASSLAGEPYEQYF
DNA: TGTGCCAGCAGCTTAGCGGGAGAACCCTACGAGCAGTACTTC

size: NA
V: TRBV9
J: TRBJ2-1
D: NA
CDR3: CASSVGTSRYNEQFF
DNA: TGTGCCAGCAGCGTAGGTACTTCTAGGTACAATGAGCAGTTCTTC

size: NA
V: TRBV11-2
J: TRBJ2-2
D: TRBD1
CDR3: CASSERQGATGELFF
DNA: TGTGCCAGCAGCGAGAGACAGGGGGCCACCGGGGAGCTGTTTTTT

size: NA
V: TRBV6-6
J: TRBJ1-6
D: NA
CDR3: CASSGGASYSPLHF
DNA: TGTGCCAGCAGCGGCGGGGCCTCCTATTCACCCCTCCACTTT

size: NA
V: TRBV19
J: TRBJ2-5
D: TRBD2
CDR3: CASSKWPSGDTGAQYF
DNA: TGTGCCAGTAGTAAGTGGCCTAGCGGGGATACCGGGGCCCAGTACTTC

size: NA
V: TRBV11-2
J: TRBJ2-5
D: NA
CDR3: CASSLVGGVETQYF
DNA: TGTGCCAGCAGCTTAGTGGGCGGGGTGGAGACCCAGTACTTC

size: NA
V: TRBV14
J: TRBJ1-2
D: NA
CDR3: CASSQVSGYGYTF
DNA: TGTGCCAGCAGCCAAGTCTCAGGGTATGGCTACACCTTC

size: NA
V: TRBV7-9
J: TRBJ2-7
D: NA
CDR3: CASSLVTGGDYEQYF
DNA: TGTGCCAGCAGCTTAGTTACAGGGGGGGACTACGAGCAGTACTTC

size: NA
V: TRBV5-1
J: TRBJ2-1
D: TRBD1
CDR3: CASSFGGTGNEQFF
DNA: TGCGCCAGCAGCTTTGGGGGGACAGGTAATGAGCAGTTCTTC

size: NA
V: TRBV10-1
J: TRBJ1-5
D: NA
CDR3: CARAKTELEPQHF
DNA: TGCGCCAGGGCTAAGACAGAGTTGGAGCCCCAGCATTTT

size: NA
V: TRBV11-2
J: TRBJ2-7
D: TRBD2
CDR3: CASSSKLADPYEQYF
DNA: TGTGCCAGCAGCTCCAAACTAGCGGACCCCTACGAGCAGTACTTC

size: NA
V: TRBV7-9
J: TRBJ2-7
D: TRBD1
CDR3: CASSSATGEPYEQYF
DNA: TGTGCCAGCAGCTCGGCGACAGGGGAACCCTACGAGCAGTACTTC

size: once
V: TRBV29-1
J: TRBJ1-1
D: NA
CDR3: CSVKTRQANTEAFF
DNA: TGCAGCGTAAAGACCAGACAGGCGAACACTGAAGCTTTCTTT

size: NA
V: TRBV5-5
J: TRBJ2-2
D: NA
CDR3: CASSLVTGNTGELFF
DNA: TGTGCCAGCAGCTTGGTTACAGGGAACACCGGGGAGCTGTTTTTT

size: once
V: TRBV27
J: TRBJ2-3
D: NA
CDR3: CASSRGDTSSTDTQYF
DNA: TGTGCCAGCAGCCGGGGGGACACATCTAGCACAGATACGCAGTATTTT

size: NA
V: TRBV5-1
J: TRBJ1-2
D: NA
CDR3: CASSLSGGMYGYTF
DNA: TGCGCCAGCAGCCTCAGCGGGGGTATGTATGGCTACACCTTC

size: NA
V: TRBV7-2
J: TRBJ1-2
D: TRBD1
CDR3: CASSFRRTGSQSGYTF
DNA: TGTGCCAGCAGCTTTCGTAGGACAGGGTCCCAGAGCGGCTACACCTTC

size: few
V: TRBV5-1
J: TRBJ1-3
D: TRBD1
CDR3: CASSPQGIGSGNTIYF
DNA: TGCGCCAGCAGCCCACAGGGGATCGGCTCTGGAAACACCATATATTTT